This TCR beta chain comes out of a study of blood T cell repertoires in COVID-19. The overall study: Researchers got acute and convalescent COVID-19 samples from the United States, Italy and Spain.

As processed by the authors: The assay estimated nucleated cells by amplifying reference gene primers. The method was immunoSEQ multiplex PCR; TCRdb's version includes in-frame clones alone and lacks a portion of them. Clone size and V and J calls were adopted from that table, with D and trimming inferred from the DNA. This sample has more than 150,000 clones; around nine tenths occur once, and the top ten carry around 13%. The TCR originated in a woman in her 70s with COVID-19, enrolled during active disease. Sequences were obtained from peripheral blood.

The CDR3 region has the DNA TGCGCCAGCAGCGGGGGACAGGGGAATGTGGCTTTCTTT. This encodes CASSGGQGNVAFF. J is TRBJ1-1 and V is TRBV5-1; 10 nucleotides align to TRBD1. There are 13 residues in the CDR3. The germline V gene encodes CDR1 SGHRS and CDR2 YFSETQ. The trim removed 4 bases at V and 11 bases at J, leaving 8 bases unmatched.